The source of this TCR beta chain is a study of T cell repertoires in cytomegalovirus infection. At the level of the study: Matching HLA type, along with CMV infection, was indicated by public TCR beta signatures. Findings and limits, study-wide: HLA-C-restricted CMV-specific TCR beta clonotypes prevailed in the ex vivo response. Cumulated frequencies of public TCR beta families served to identify carriers of CMV plus the relevant HLA.

Worth noting for this clonotype: Its antigen remains unidentified.

TCRdb ran MiXCR on the reads and lists one entry per CDR3 protein. The sample records 800,000 to 950,000 distinct CDR3 sequences, 30% to 35% being singletons. The germline gives CDR1 SGHVT, CDR2 SQSDAQ. With 2 bases removed from V and 10 bases from J, the gap between germline ends came to 14 bases. There are 13 residues in the CDR3. The V gene is TRBV7-4, the J gene TRBJ1-2; D not resolved. This receptor was identified in a human donor in good health (CMV status not recorded). Some clones in this sample may be carry-over from other donors' samples. This specimen consisted of cultured CD8+ T cells from PBMCs, obtained from culture after CMV antigen stimulation. The CDR3 loop is CASSLPSLSDYTF. CDR3 in DNA: TGTGCCAGCAGCTTACCGTCTTTAAGCGACTACACCTTC.